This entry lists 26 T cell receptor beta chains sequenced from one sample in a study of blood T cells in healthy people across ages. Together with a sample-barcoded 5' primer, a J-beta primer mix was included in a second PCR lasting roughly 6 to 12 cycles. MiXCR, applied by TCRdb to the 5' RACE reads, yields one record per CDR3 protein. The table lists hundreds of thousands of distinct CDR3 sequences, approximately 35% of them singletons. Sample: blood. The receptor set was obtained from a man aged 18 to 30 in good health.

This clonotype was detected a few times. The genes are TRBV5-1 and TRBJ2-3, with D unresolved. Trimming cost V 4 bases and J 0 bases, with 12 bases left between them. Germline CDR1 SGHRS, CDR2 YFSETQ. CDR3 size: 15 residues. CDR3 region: CASSLLRVSTDTQYF. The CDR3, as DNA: TGCGCCAGCAGCCTACTTCGCGTTAGCACAGATACGCAGTATTTT.

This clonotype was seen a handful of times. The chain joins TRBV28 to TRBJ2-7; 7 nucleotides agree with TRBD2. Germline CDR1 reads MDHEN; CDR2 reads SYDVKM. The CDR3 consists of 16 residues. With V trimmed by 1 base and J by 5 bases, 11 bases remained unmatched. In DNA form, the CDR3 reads TGTGCCAGCAGTTTATCGCTGGGAGGGCCCCCCCACGAGCAGTACTTC. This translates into CASSLSLGGPPHEQYF.

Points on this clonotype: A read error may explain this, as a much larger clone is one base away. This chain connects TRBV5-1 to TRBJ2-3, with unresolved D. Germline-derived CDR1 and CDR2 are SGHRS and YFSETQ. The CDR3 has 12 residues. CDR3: CAGSLKADTQYF. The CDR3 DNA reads TGCGCCGGCAGCTTGAAGGCAGATACGCAGTATTTT.

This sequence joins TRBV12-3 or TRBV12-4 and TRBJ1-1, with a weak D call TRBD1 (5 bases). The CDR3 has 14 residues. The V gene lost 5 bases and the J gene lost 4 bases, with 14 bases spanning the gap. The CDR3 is CASSPQGPSTEAFF. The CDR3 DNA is TGTGCCAGCAGTCCCCAGGGTCCGAGCACTGAAGCTTTCTTT.

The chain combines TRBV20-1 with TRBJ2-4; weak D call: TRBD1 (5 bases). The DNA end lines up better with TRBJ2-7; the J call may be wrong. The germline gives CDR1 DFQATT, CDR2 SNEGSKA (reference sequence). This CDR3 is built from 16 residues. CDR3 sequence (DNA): TGCAGTGCTAGATCCCCCACCCCCCGACAGAGCTACGAGCAGTACTTC. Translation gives CSARSPTPRQSYEQYF.

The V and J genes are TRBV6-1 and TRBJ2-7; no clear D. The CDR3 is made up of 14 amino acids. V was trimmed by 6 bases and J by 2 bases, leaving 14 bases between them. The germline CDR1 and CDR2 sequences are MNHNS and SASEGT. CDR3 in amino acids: CASRGREVPYEQYF. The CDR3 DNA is TGTGCCAGCAGGGGCCGAGAGGTTCCCTACGAGCAGTACTTC.

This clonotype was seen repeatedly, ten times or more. The CDR3 coding sequence is TGCGCCAGCAGCCAAGACCGGGCGCTCGAAGGCGAAAAACTGTTTTTT. This gives the protein CASSQDRALEGEKLFF. This sequence joins TRBV4-3 and TRBJ1-4; no reliable D call. The CDR3 spans 16 residues. Germline loops: CDR1 LGHNA, CDR2 YSLEER. V lost 0 bases to trimming and J lost 8 bases, with 16 bases between them.

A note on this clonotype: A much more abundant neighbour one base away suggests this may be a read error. The chain's CDR3 is CASTGLELGDTQYF. CDR3 coding DNA: TGTGCCAGCACCGGACTAGAGCTTGGAGATACGCAGTATTTT. The V gene is TRBV12-3 or TRBV12-4, the J gene TRBJ2-3; 7 bases match TRBD2. V shed 7 bases and J 5 bases; nucleotides not matched to a gene: 9. The CDR3 covers 14 residues.

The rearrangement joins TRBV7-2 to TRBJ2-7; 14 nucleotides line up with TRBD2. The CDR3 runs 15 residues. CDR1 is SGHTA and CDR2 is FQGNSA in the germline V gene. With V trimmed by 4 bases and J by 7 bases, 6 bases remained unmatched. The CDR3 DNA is TGTGCCAGCAGCTGGACTAGCGGGGGGAACAATGAGCAGTACTTC. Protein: CASSWTSGGNNEQYF. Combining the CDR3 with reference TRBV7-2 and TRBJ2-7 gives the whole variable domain GAGVSQSPSNKVTEKGKDVELRCDPISGHTALYWYRQSLGQGLEFLIYFQGNSAPDKSGLPSDRFSAERTGGSVSTLTIQRTQQEDSAVYLCASSWTSGGNNEQYFGPGTRLTVT.

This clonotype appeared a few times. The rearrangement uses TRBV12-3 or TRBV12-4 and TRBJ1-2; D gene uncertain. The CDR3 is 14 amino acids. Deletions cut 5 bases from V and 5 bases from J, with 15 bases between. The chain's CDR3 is CASSLTQILYGYTF. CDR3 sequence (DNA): TGTGCCAGCAGTCTGACACAAATACTTTATGGCTACACCTTC.

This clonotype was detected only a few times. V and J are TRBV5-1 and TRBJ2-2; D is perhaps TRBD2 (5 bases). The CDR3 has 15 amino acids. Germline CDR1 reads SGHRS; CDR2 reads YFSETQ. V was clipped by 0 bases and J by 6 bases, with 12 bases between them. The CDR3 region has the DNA TGCGCCAGCAGCTTGGGAGGTCCCGGGGCCGGGGAGCTGTTTTTT. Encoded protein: CASSLGGPGAGELFF.

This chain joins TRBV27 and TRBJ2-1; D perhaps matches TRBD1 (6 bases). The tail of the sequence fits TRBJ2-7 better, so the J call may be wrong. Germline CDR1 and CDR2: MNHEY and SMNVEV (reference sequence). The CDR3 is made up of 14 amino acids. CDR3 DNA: TGTGCCAGCACTGAAGGGGGTTCCTACAATGAGCAGTACTTC. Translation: CASTEGGSYNEQYF.

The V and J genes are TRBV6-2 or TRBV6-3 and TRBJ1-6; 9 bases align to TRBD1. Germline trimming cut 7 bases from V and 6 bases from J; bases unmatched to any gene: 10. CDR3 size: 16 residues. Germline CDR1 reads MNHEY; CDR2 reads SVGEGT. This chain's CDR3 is CASTTRPGQGNSPLHF. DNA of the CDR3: TGTGCCAGCACCACGAGGCCGGGACAGGGTAATTCACCCCTCCACTTT.

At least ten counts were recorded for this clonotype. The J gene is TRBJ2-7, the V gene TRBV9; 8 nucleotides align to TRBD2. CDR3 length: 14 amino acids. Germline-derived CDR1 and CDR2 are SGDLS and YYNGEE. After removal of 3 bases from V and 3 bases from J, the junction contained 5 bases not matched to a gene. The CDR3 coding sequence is TGTGCCAGCAGCGCCGGGGGGGCTTTCTACGAGCAGTACTTC. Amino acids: CASSAGGAFYEQYF. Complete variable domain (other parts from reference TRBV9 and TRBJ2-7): DSGVTQTPKHLITATGQRVTLRCSPRSGDLSVYWYQQSLDQGLQFLIQYYNGEERAKGNILERFSAQQFPDLHSELNLSSLELGDSALYFCASSAGGAFYEQYFGPGTRLTVT.

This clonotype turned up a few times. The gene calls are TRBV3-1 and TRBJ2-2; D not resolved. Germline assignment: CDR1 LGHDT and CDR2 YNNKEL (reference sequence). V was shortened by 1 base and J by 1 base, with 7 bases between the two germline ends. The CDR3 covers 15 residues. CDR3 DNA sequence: TGTGCCAGCAGCCAAGGGTCGGGGAACACCGGGGAGCTGTTTTTT. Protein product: CASSQGSGNTGELFF. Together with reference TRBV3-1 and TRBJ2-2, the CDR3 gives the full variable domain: DTAVSQTPKYLVTQMGNDKSIKCEQNLGHDTMYWYKQDSKKFLKIMFSYNNKELIINETVPNRFSPKSPDKAHLNLHINSLELGDSAVYFCASSQGSGNTGELFFGEGSRLTVL.

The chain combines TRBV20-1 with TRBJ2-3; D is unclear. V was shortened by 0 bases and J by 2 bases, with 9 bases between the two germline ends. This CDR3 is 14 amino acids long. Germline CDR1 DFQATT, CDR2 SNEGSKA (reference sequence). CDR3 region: CSARDSLNTDTQYF. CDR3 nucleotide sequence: TGCAGTGCTAGAGATTCGTTAAACACAGATACGCAGTATTTT.

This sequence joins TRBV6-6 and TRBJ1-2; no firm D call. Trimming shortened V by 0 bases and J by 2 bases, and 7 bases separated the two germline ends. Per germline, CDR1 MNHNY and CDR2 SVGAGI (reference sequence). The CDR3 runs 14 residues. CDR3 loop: CASSYSEVNYGYTF. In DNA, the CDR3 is TGTGCCAGCAGTTACTCGGAGGTCAACTATGGCTACACCTTC.

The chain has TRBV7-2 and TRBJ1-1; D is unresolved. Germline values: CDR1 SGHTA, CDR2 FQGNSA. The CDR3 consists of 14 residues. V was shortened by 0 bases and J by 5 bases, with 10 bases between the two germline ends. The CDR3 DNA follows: TGTGCCAGCAGCTTAGCTGATATCGGGACTGAAGCTTTCTTT. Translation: CASSLADIGTEAFF.

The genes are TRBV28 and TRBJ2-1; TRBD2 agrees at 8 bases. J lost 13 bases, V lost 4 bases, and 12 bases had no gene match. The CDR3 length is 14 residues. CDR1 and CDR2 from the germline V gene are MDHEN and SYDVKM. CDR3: CASSWVAGQETQFF. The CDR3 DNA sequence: TGTGCCAGCAGTTGGGTAGCGGGGCAAGAGACCCAGTTCTTC.

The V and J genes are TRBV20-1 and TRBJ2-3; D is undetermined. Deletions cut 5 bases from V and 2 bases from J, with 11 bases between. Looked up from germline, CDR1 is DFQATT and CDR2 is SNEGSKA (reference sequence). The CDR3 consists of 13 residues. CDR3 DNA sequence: TGCAGTGCTCCCTTTGTTCCCACAGATACGCAGTATTTT. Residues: CSAPFVPTDTQYF.

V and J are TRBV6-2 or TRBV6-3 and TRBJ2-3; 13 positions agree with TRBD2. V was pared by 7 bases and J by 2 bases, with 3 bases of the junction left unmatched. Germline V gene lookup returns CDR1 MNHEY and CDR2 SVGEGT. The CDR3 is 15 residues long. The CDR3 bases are TGTGCCAGCACGACTAGCGGGGGGCCCACAGATACGCAGTATTTT. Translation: CASTTSGGPTDTQYF.

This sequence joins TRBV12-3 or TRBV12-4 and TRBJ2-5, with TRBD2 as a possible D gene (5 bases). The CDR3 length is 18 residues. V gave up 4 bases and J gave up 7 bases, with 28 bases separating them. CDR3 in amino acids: CASSSSRRRTSEVGTQYF. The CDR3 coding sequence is TGTGCCAGCAGTTCTAGCCGGCGGAGAACTTCCGAGGTCGGGACCCAGTACTTC.

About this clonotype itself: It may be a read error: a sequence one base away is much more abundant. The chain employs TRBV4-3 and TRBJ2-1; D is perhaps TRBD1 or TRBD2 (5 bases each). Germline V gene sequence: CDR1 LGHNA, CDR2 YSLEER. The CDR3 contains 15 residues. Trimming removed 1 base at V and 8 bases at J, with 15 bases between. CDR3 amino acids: CASSQGVGGFDEQFF. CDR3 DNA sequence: TGCGCCAGCAGCCAAGGGGTTGGGGGATTCGATGAGCAGTTCTTC.

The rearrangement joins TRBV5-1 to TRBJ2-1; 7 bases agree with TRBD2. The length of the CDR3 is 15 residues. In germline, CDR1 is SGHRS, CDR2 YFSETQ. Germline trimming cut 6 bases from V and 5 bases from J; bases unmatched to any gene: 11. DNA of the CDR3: TGCGCCAGCACCTTTGGGGGGGGAGGCCACAATGAGCAGTTCTTC. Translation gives CASTFGGGGHNEQFF.

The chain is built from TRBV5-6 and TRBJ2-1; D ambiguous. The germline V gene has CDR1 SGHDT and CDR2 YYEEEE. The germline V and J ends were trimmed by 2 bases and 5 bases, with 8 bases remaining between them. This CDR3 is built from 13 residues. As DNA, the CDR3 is TGTGCCAGCAGCTTTGCTAGTGACAATGAGCAGTTCTTC. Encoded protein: CASSFASDNEQFF.

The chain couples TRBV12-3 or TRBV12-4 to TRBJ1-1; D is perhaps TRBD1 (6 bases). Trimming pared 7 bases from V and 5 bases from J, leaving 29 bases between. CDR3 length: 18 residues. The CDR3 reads CASISLGQGQLQGTEAFF. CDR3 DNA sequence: TGTGCCAGCATCTCGTTAGGGCAGGGCCAATTGCAGGGGACTGAAGCTTTCTTT.